This entry features one TCR beta chain sequence. Looked up from germline, CDR1 is MNHNY and CDR2 is SVGAGI (reference sequence). The CDR3 has 14 amino acids. V was pared by 4 bases and J by 2 bases, with 9 bases between. The sample belongs to a study of long-term antiretroviral therapy in people with HIV. Survey level was the resolution at which the v3.0 immunoSEQ assay ran. Repertoires were generated with immunoSEQ multiplex PCR, while TCRdb's copy carries only in-frame clones and drops some. The sample has tens of thousands of clones, over 80% seen once. The chain combines TRBV6-6 with TRBJ2-1; D remains ambiguous. The sequencing used unsorted PBMCs, collected 0.4 years after starting antiretroviral therapy. The sequence came from a man aged 18 to 35 with HIV. CDR3 sequence: CASSLQPTYNEQFF. The CDR3 DNA sequence: TGTGCCAGCAGTTTACAGCCTACCTACAATGAGCAGTTCTTC.